This T cell receptor beta chain came from a study of Ad26.COV2.S vaccination and SARS-CoV-2 variants. Repertoires were generated with immunoSEQ multiplex PCR, while TCRdb's copy carries only in-frame clones and drops some. In the table there are about 350,000 clones, about 90% of which are singletons. V gave up 0 bases and J gave up 0 bases, with 8 bases separating them. CDR1 and CDR2 from the germline V gene are MNHEY and SVGAGI. The CDR3 covers 15 residues. General study results and limits: Vaccinated individuals (as opposed to placebo recipients) had higher spike-specific TCR breadth.

To note about this clone: Its target is unknown.

This clonotype originated in a human donor who had recovered from COVID-19. The rearrangement joins TRBV6-5 to TRBJ1-2; no clear D. The sample in question was peripheral blood, obtained after recovery from COVID-19. The CDR3 bases are TGTGCCAGCAGTTACTCCCGTGTACCTAACTATGGCTACACCTTC. Translation: CASSYSRVPNYGYTF.